This record concerns one TCR beta chain sequence. Its antigen is unknown. One end of the junction is discordant with germline, which a read error may explain. The entry originates in a study of cytomegalovirus exposure and HLA in healthy donors. Overall study findings and caveats: TCR beta V- and J-gene trimming was later associated with a missense DCLRE1C variant.

PCR used 60 Vbeta primers and 13 Jbeta primers. Produced via immunoSEQ multiplex PCR; TCRdb's table is partial and in-frame only. The repertoire holds around 78,000 clones, around 81% seen once, with 0.9% to 1.2% in the top ten. The V gene's germline CDR1 is SGHRS and CDR2 YFSETQ. The CDR3 is 13 amino acids. This clonotype was sampled from a male donor in good health and CMV-seronegative. Sample: PBMCs. The chain carries TRBV5-1 and TRBJ1-2; 9 bases are shared with TRBD1. The CDR3 spells CASSFRQGDGYPF. The CDR3 DNA follows: TGCGCCAGCAGCTTTCGACAGGGGGATGGCTACCCCTTC.